This TCR beta chain emerged from a study of T cells in Graves' hyperthyroidism and ophthalmopathy. Amplification of TCR beta CDR3 regions was performed using RNA transcripts as template. The TCR CDR3 was amplified in a first-round RT-PCR using the HTBI primer set. TCRdb recomputed calls from the multiplex PCR reads with MiXCR, one row per CDR3 protein. Of around 60,000 distinct CDR3 sequences in the sample, around half were seen once. V was cut by 1 base and J by 4 bases, with 8 bases left in between. Germline V lookup: CDR1 SEHNR, CDR2 FQNEAQ (reference sequence). CDR3 length equals 15 residues. This sequence was found in a young woman with Graves' ophthalmopathy. The sample taken for sequencing was blood. V is TRBV7-9 and J is TRBJ1-6; TRBD1 is a possible D gene (5 bases). The CDR3 nucleotides read TGTGCCAGCAGCTTAGAACAGGTGTATAATTCACCCCTCCACTTT. As protein: CASSLEQVYNSPLHF.